Below, 13 T cell receptor beta chains from the same sample are listed, as sequenced in a study of T cells in Graves' hyperthyroidism and ophthalmopathy. There were TCR beta CDR3 regions amplified from RNA transcripts. Researchers ran a first-round RT-PCR on the TCR CDR3 using the HTBI primer set. MiXCR was run by TCRdb on the multiplex PCR reads, yielding one entry per CDR3 protein. This sample has some 500,000 distinct CDR3 sequences; approximately 15% occur once, and the top ten carry 15% to 20%. Source material: blood. These receptors originate from a woman aged 18-29 years with Graves' hyperthyroidism.

The J gene is TRBJ1-2, the V gene TRBV14; D call uncertain. The germline V gene has CDR1 SGHDN and CDR2 FVKESK. CDR3 length: 13 amino acids. The V end lost 7 bases, the J end lost 2 bases, and 11 bases lay between the germline ends. The CDR3 DNA reads as TGTGCCAGCACCCCCCGCGGGAACTATGGCTACACCTTC. Its translation is CASTPRGNYGYTF.

The rearrangement joins TRBV9 to TRBJ2-2; no reliable D call. The germline V gene encodes CDR1 SGDLS and CDR2 YYNGEE. CDR3 size: 15 residues. With 0 bases removed from V and 4 bases from J, the gap between germline ends came to 10 bases. CDR3 bases: TGTGCCAGCAGCGTAGACCCGGCAGGCACCGGGGAGCTGTTTTTT. This sequence encodes CASSVDPAGTGELFF.

The J gene is TRBJ2-3, the V gene TRBV10-3, with 7 bases identical to TRBD1. The trim removed 7 bases at V and 3 bases at J, leaving 10 bases unmatched. This CDR3 contains 15 residues. Germline CDR1 reads ENHRY; CDR2 reads SYGVKD. The CDR3 DNA is TGTGCCATCACCCCGGGACAGCGAGCAACAGATACGCAGTATTTT. Protein sequence: CAITPGQRATDTQYF.

This clonotype was seen more than once but under ten times. The V call is TRBV6-1, the J call TRBJ1-3; D might be TRBD1 (6 bases). V shed 7 bases and J shed 0 bases, with 16 bases lying between them. In germline, CDR1 is MNHNS, CDR2 SASEGT. The length of the CDR3 is 16 residues. The CDR3, as DNA: TGTGCCAGCAAAGCTCCGGGACAAAACTCTGGAAACACCATATATTTT. Translating gives CASKAPGQNSGNTIYF.

Points on this clonotype: A much larger clonotype is one base distant, so this may be a read error. The CDR3 region has the DNA TGTGCCAGCAGCTTCCCGGGACAGGGCTACGAGCAGTACTTC. Amino acid sequence: CASSFPGQGYEQYF. V usage is TRBV7-9 and J usage is TRBJ2-7; 9 nucleotides align to TRBD1. Germline V gene lookup returns CDR1 SEHNR and CDR2 FQNEAQ (reference sequence). The trim removed 3 bases at V and 3 bases at J, leaving 3 bases unmatched. The CDR3 is 14 amino acids.

This clonotype was detected ten times or more. The V and J genes are TRBV2 and TRBJ2-1, with 10 bases fitting TRBD2. CDR3 length: 15 residues. Trimming removed 4 bases from V and 6 bases from J; junction bases left unmatched: 6. CDR1 and CDR2 (germline): SNHLY, FYNNEI. The CDR3 loop is CASSVRTSGANEQFF. The CDR3 bases are TGTGCCAGCAGTGTAAGGACTAGCGGAGCCAATGAGCAGTTCTTC.

With regard to this clonotype: A much larger clone sits a single nucleotide away, making a read error possible. V and J are TRBV6-1 and TRBJ2-1; TRBD2 matches at 10 bases. The CDR3 consists of 15 residues. Unmatched junction bases numbered 4, after V lost 5 bases and J lost 3 bases. CDR1 is MNHNS, CDR2 SASEGT, per germline. This CDR3 reads CASSFSSGGYNEQFF. Here the CDR3 DNA reads TGTGCCAGCAGTTTTTCTAGCGGGGGCTACAATGAGCAGTTCTTC.

The V and J genes are TRBV4-1 and TRBJ2-5; the match to TRBD2 covers 10 bases. The length of the CDR3 is 19 residues. Germline V gives CDR1 MGHRA, CDR2 YSYEKL. V lost 0 bases, J lost 3 bases, and 13 bases stayed unmatched. The CDR3 coding sequence is TGCGCCAGCAGCCAAGAAATCGGCCTAGCGGGAGTGTCAGAAGAGACCCAGTACTTC. It translates to CASSQEIGLAGVSEETQYF.

At least ten counts were recorded for this clonotype. The chain is built from TRBV29-1 and TRBJ1-1; D is possibly TRBD1 (5 bases). Per the germline V gene, CDR1 is SQVTM and CDR2 is ANQGSEA. V gave up 3 bases and J gave up 1 base, with 15 bases separating them. CDR3 length equals 15 residues. CDR3 bases: TGCAGCGTTGAGGGGTCGGGGGGGTGGAACACTGAAGCTTTCTTT. Translation gives CSVEGSGGWNTEAFF.

This clonotype has ten or more counts. V is TRBV5-1 and J is TRBJ2-3, with 7 bases identical to TRBD1. The CDR3 runs 15 residues. From germline, CDR1 is SGHRS and CDR2 YFSETQ. The trim removed 7 bases at V and 2 bases at J, leaving 10 bases unmatched. Written as DNA, the CDR3 is TGCGCCAGCTTTTTTGGGGACAGCCACACAGATACGCAGTATTTT. Translating it yields CASFFGDSHTDTQYF.

This clonotype was detected ten times or more. The chain has TRBV4-1 and TRBJ2-1, with 11 bases matching TRBD2. The CDR3 length is 15 residues. Per the germline V gene, CDR1 is MGHRA and CDR2 is YSYEKL. V lost 1 base and J lost 13; bases outside the gene matches: 9. CDR3 DNA: TGCGCCAGCAGCCAAGCCGGGACTAGCGGCCTCTCCCAGTTCTTC. This codes for CASSQAGTSGLSQFF.

This clonotype was found many times. CDR3 protein: CASSESGRAIDEQFF. In DNA, the CDR3 is TGTGCCAGCAGTGAATCCGGGAGGGCCATTGATGAGCAGTTCTTC. The chain is built from TRBV2 and TRBJ2-1, with TRBD2 matching 8 bases. This CDR3 comprises 15 residues. Trimming removed 2 bases from V and 8 bases from J; junction bases left unmatched: 8. CDR1 is SNHLY and CDR2 is FYNNEI in the germline V gene.

The gene calls are TRBV2 and TRBJ2-3; TRBD1 matches 9 bases. Losses at the gene ends were 5 bases for V and 5 bases for J; bases not matched to a gene: 5. The CDR3 length is 14 residues. The germline gives CDR1 SNHLY, CDR2 FYNNEI. CDR3 sequence reads: CASSSTGGGDTQYF. CDR3 nucleotide sequence: TGTGCCAGCAGTTCGACAGGGGGTGGAGATACGCAGTATTTT.